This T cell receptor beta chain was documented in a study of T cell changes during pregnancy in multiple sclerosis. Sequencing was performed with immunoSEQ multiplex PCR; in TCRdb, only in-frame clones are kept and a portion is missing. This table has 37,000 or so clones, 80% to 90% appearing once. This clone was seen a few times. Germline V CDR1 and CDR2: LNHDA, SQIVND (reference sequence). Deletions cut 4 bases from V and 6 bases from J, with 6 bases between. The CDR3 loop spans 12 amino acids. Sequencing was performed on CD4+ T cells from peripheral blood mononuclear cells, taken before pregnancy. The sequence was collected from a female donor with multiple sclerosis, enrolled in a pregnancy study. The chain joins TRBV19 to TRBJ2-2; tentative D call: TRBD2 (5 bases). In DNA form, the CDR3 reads TGTGCCAGTAGTAGGGAGTCCGGGGAGCTGTTTTTT. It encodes CASSRESGELFF.